This TCR beta chain stems from a study of radiotherapy plus CTLA-4 blockade in lung cancer (dated by TCRdb to the late 2010s). Regarding the research as a whole: Objective responses occurred in approximately 17% of enrolled patients, and 25% to 40% achieved disease control.

The library relied on the immunoSEQ multiplex PCR assay. This is the immuneACCESS table as TCRdb keeps it, with only in-frame sequences that have V and J called. A part of the clones is gone; compared with another copy, unresolved V genes explain less than half, and the rest is unexplained. The sample table records tens of thousands of clones; roughly four fifths of these occur just once. In total, the top ten clones hold more than 0.65% of the sample. The study evaluated CTLA-4 blockade (ipilimumab) given together with focal radiation therapy in patients who had chemo-refractory metastatic non-small-cell lung cancer. Broad study findings and their caveats: The strongest predictors of response were reported to be early dynamic shifts in blood T cell clones along with a rise in serum interferon-beta following radiation. After treatment with radiotherapy and ipilimumab, TCR clones that originated in tumors expanded in peripheral blood.

Regarding this clone: Which antigen it targets is not known. Within one base of it there is no much larger clone, and no base qualities were kept.

The receptor was derived from a human donor with non-small cell lung cancer who had stable disease on radiotherapy plus ipilimumab. The specimen was peripheral blood, collected from a patient treated with radiotherapy plus ipilimumab.

The sequence in DNA is TGTGCCAGCAGCGCTGGGACTAGCGGGAGGAATTACGAGCAGTACTTC. The translation is CASSAGTSGRNYEQYF. The V and J genes are TRBV9 and TRBJ2-7, and 15 junction bases match TRBD2. The CDR3 numbers 16 residues from cysteine through phenylalanine. The CDR3 DNA has 48 bases and is translated from base 1. V is trimmed back by 3 bases and J by 4 bases, and the junction contains 5 bases that no gene match accounts for. CDR1 and CDR2 (SGDLS, YYNGEE) derive from the germline V gene.